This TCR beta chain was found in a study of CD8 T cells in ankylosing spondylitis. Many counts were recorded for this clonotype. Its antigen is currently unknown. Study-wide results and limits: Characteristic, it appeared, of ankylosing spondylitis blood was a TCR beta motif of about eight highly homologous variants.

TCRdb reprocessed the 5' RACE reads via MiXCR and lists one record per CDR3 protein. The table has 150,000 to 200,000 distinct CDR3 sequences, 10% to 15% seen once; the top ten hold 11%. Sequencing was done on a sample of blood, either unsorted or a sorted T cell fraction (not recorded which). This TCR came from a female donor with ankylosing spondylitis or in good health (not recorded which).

CDR3 sequence: CASRAGASATTDTQYF. The CDR3, as DNA: TGCGCCAGCAGAGCCGGAGCAAGCGCTACCACAGATACGCAGTATTTT. The chain links TRBV5-1 to TRBJ2-3; unclear D gene. The V gene lost 5 bases and the J gene lost 2 bases, with 18 bases spanning the gap. The V gene's germline CDR1 is SGHRS and CDR2 YFSETQ. This CDR3 has 16 amino acids.